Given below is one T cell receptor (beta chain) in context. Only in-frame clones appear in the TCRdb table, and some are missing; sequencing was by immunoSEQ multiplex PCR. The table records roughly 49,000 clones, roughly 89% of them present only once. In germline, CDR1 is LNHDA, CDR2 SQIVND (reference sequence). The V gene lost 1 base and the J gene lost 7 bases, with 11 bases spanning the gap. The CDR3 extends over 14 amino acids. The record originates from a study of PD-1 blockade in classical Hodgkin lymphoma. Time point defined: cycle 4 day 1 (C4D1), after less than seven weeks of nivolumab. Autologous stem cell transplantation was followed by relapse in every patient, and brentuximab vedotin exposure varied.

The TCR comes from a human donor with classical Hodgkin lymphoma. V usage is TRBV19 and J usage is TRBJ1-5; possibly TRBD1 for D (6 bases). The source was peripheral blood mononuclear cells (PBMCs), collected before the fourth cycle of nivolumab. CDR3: CASSIVTGDQPQHF. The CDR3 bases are TGTGCCAGTAGTATAGTGACAGGAGACCAGCCCCAGCATTTT.